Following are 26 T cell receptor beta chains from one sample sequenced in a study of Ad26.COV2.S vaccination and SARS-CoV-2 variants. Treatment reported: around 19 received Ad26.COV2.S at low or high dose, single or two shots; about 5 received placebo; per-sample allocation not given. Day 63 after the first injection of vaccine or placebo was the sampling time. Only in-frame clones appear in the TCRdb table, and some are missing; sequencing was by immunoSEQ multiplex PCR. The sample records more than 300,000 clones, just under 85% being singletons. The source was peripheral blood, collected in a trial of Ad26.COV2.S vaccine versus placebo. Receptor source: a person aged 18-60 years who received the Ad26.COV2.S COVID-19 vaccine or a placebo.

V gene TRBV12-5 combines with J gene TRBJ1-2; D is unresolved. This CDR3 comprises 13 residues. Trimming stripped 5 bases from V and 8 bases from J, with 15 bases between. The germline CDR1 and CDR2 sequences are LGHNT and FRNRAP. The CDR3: CASGPVPGVGYTF. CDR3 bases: TGTGCTAGTGGTCCCGTCCCGGGAGTCGGCTACACCTTC.

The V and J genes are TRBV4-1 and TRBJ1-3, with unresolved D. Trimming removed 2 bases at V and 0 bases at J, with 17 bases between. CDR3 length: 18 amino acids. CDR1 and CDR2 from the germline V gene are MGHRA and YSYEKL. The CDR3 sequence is CASSQLVAGASSGNTIYF. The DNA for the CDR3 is TGCGCCAGCAGCCAATTGGTGGCAGGCGCTAGCTCTGGAAACACCATATATTTT.

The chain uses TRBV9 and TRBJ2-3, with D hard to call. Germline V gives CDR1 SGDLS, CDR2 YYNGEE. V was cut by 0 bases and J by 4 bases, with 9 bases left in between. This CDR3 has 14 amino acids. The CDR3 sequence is CASSVGSGADTQYF. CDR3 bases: TGTGCCAGCAGCGTAGGCAGTGGGGCAGATACGCAGTATTTT.

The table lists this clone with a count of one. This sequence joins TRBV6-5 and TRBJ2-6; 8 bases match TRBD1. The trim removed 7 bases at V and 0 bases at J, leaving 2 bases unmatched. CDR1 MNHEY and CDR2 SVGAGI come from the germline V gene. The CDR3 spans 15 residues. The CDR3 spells CASNGQGSGANVLTF. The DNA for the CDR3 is TGTGCCAGCAACGGACAGGGCTCTGGGGCCAACGTCCTGACTTTC.

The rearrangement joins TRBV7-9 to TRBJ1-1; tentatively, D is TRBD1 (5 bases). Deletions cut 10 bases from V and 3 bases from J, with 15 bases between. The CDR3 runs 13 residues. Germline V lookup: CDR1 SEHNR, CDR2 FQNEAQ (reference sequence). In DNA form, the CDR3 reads TGTGCCAACGGGACTCCCTTCGACACTGAAGCTTTCTTT. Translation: CANGTPFDTEAFF.

The CDR3 here is CASSVRRDRGEYGYTF. The CDR3 nucleotides read TGTGCCAGCAGCGTTCGCCGGGACAGGGGAGAGTATGGCTACACCTTC. The chain is built from TRBV9 and TRBJ1-2, with 10 bases fitting TRBD1. The V and J ends lost 2 bases and 5 bases, in that order; junction bases with no gene match: 9. CDR1 is SGDLS and CDR2 is YYNGEE in the germline V gene. This CDR3 is 16 amino acids long.

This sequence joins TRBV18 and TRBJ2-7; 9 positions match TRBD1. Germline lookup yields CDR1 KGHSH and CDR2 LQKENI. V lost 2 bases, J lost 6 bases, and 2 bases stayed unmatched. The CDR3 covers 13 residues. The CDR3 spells CASSPLDRGEQYF. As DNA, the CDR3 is TGTGCCAGCTCACCATTGGACAGGGGCGAGCAGTACTTC.

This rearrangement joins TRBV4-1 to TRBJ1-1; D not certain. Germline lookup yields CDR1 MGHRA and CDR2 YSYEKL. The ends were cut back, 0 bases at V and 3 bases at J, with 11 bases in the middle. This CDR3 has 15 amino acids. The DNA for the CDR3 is TGCGCCAGCAGCCAAGAGGCAGCCTTGCACACTGAAGCTTTCTTT. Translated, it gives CASSQEAALHTEAFF.

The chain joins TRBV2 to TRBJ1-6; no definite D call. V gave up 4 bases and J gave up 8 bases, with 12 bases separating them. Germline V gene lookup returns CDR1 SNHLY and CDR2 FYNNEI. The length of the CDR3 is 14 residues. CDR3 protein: CASSGRPGDSPLHF. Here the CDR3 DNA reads TGTGCCAGCAGTGGTCGCCCCGGGGATTCACCCCTCCACTTT.

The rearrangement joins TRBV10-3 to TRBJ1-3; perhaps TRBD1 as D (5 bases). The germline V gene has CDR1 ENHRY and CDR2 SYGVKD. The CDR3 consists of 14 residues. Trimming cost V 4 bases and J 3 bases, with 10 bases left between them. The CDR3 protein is CAISGWGGGNTIYF. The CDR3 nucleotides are TGTGCCATCAGTGGATGGGGCGGTGGAAACACCATATATTTT.

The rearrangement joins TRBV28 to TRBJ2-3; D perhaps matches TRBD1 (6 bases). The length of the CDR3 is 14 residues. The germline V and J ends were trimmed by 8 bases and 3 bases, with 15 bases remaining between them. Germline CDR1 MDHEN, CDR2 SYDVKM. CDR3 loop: CASLETGRTDTQYF. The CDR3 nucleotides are TGTGCCAGCCTAGAGACAGGAAGGACAGATACGCAGTATTTT.

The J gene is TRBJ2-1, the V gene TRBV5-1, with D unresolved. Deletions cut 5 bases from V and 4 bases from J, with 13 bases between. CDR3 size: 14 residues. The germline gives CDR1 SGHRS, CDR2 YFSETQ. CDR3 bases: TGCGCCAGCAGGGGCACCACTAATTACAATGAGCAGTTCTTC. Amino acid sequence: CASRGTTNYNEQFF.

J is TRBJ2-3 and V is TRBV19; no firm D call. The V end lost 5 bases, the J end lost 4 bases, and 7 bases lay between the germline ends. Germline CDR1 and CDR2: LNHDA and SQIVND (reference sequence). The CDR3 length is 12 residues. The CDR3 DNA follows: TGTGCCAGTAGTGGAGTTTCAGATACGCAGTATTTT. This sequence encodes CASSGVSDTQYF.

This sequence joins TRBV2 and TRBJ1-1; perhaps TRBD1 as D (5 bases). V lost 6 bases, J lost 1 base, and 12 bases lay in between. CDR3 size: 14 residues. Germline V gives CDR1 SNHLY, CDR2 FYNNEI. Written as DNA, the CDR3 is TGTGCCAGCAGCCAGACAGAGAAGAACACTGAAGCTTTCTTT. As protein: CASSQTEKNTEAFF.

The CDR3 protein is CASSHLLAGVGNEQFF. As DNA, the CDR3 is TGTGCCAGCAGCCACCTACTAGCGGGGGTAGGGAATGAGCAGTTCTTC. The rearrangement joins TRBV4-2 to TRBJ2-1; 11 positions match TRBD2. V shed 3 bases and J 7 bases; nucleotides not matched to a gene: 8. CDR1 is LGHNA and CDR2 is YNFKEQ in the germline V gene. The CDR3 spans 16 residues.

The CDR3 loop reads CASSILAPMNTEAFF. CDR3 sequence (DNA): TGTGCCAGTAGTATCCTCGCACCCATGAACACTGAAGCTTTCTTT. The gene calls are TRBV19 and TRBJ1-1; D gene unclear. The CDR3 spans 15 residues. The V gene lost 3 bases and the J gene lost 0 bases, with 11 bases spanning the gap. Germline CDR1 and CDR2: LNHDA and SQIVND (reference sequence). The full variable domain, with the rest looked up from reference TRBV19 and TRBJ1-1, is DGGITQSPKYLFRKEGQNVTLSCEQNLNHDAMYWYRQDPGQGLRLIYYSQIVNDFQKGDIAEGYSVSREKKESFPLTVTSAQKNPTAFYLCASSILAPMNTEAFFGQGTRLTVV.

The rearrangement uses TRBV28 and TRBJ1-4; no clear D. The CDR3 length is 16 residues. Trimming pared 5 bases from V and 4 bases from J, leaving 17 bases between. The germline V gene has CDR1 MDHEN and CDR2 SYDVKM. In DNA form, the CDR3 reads TGTGCCAGCAGTAACGAACCGGGATCTAATAATGAAAAACTGTTTTTT. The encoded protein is CASSNEPGSNNEKLFF.

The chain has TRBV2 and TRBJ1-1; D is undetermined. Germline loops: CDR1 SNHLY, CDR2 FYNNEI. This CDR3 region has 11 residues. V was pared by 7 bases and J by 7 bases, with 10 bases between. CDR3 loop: CASIRESEAFF. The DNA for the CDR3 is TGTGCCAGCATACGAGAGAGTGAAGCTTTCTTT.

CDR3 coding DNA: TGTGCCAGCTCATCGACCGGGACAGGCTCTGGAAACACCATATATTTT. Amino acids: CASSSTGTGSGNTIYF. V gene TRBV18 combines with J gene TRBJ1-3; 8 bases fit TRBD1. CDR3 length equals 16 residues. Losses at the gene ends were 5 bases for V and 0 bases for J; bases not matched to a gene: 6. Germline V lookup: CDR1 KGHSH, CDR2 LQKENI.

CDR3 nucleotides: TGTGCCAGCACCACCGTAGGGTACTCGGGCAACAATGAGCAGTTCTTC. Translation gives CASTTVGYSGNNEQFF. The rearrangement joins TRBV11-3 to TRBJ2-1; no definite D call. The CDR3 extends over 16 amino acids. Germline CDR1 SGHNT, CDR2 YENEEA. Trimming pared 7 bases from V and 5 bases from J, leaving 21 bases between.

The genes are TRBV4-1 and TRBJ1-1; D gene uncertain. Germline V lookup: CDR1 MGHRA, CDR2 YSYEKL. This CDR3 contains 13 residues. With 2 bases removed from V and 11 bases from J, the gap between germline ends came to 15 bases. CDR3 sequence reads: CASSQYLTTNAFF. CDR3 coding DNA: TGCGCCAGCAGCCAATATCTAACGACAAACGCTTTCTTT.

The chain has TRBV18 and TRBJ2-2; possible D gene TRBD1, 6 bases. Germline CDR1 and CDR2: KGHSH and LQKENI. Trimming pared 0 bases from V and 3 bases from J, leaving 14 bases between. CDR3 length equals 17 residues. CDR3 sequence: CASSPPMDSKYTGELFF. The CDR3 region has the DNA TGTGCCAGCTCACCACCCATGGACAGTAAATACACCGGGGAGCTGTTTTTT.

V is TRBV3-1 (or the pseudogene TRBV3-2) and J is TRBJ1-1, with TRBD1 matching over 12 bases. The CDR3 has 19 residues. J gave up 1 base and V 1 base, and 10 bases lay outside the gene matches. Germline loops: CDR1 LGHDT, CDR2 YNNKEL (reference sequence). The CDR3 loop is CASSQAPGTGGYRNTEAFF. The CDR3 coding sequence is TGTGCCAGCAGCCAAGCACCCGGGACAGGGGGCTATCGGAACACTGAAGCTTTCTTT.

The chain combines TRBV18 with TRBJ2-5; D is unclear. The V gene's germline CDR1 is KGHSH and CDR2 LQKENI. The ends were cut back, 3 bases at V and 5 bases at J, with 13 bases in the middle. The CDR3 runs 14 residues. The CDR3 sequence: CASSPPSGKETQYF. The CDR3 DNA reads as TGTGCCAGCTCACCTCCTTCGGGCAAGGAGACCCAGTACTTC.

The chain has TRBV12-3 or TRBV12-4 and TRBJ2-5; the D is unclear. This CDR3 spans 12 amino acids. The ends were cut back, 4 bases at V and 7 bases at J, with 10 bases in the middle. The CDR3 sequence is CASSYQRGTQYF. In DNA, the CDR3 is TGTGCCAGCAGTTATCAGAGAGGGACCCAGTACTTC.

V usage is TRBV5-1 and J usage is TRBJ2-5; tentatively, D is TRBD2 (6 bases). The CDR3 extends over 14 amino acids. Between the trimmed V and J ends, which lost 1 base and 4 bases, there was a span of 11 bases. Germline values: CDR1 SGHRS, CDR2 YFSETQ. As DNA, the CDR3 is TGCGCCAGCAGCTTGCGAGGGAGGCGAGAGACCCAGTACTTC. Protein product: CASSLRGRRETQYF.